This T cell receptor beta chain stems from a study of regulatory T cells in long-lasting Graves disease. The time point here: newly diagnosed GD, antithyroid drugs for less than 3 months. TCR sequences were obtained from RNA taken from PBMCs. Germline V lookup: CDR1 LGHDT, CDR2 YNNKEL (reference sequence). The V end was cut by 3 bases, the J end by 4 bases, with 15 bases between. This CDR3 is built from 15 residues. Arm-PCR with iRepertoire HTBI primers amplified the CDR3 regions for these TCR beta libraries. TCRdb ran MiXCR on the multiplex PCR reads and lists one entry per CDR3 protein. This sample has about 560,000 distinct CDR3 sequences, with approximately 16% found just once. These data are also associated with another study on T cells in Graves' hyperthyroidism and ophthalmopathy.

The sample was peripheral blood mononuclear cells (PBMCs), taken at new diagnosis, from a patient treated with antithyroid drugs. This receptor was identified in a man between 18 and 29 years old with Graves disease. V is TRBV3-1 and J is TRBJ1-2; TRBD1 is a possible D gene (6 bases). The CDR3 here is CASSHTNTGSYGYTF. For the CDR3, the DNA is TGTGCCAGCAGCCATACCAATACAGGGAGCTATGGCTACACCTTC.